Below, 7 T cell receptor beta chains from the same sample are listed, as sequenced in a study of blood T cell repertoires in COVID-19. Only in-frame clones appear in the TCRdb table, and some are missing; sequencing was by immunoSEQ multiplex PCR. The sample holds around 450,000 clones, roughly 87% seen once. Sequences were obtained from PBMCs or T cells enriched from blood (not recorded which). The receptors were sampled from a woman between 18 and 30 years old with acute COVID-19.

The chain combines TRBV5-4 with TRBJ2-3; TRBD2 matches 11 bases. V shed 3 bases and J 3 bases; nucleotides not matched to a gene: 3. Germline values: CDR1 SGHNT, CDR2 YYREEE (reference sequence). The CDR3 has 15 residues. CDR3 sequence: CASSYPSGGTDTQYF. For the CDR3, the DNA is TGTGCCAGCAGCTACCCTAGCGGGGGGACAGATACGCAGTATTTT.

The CDR3 bases are TGTGCCAGCAGCGCACAGGGGACTGAAGCTTTCTTT. This codes for CASSAQGTEAFF. The gene calls are TRBV3-1 (or the pseudogene TRBV3-2) and TRBJ1-1, with 7 bases fitting TRBD1. The germline V gene encodes CDR1 LGHDT and CDR2 YNNKEL (reference sequence). V was clipped by 5 bases and J by 5 bases; unmatched bases: 2. The CDR3 length is 12 residues.

The chain recombines TRBV19 with TRBJ1-4; 9 positions agree with TRBD1. Germline lookup yields CDR1 LNHDA and CDR2 SQIVND (reference sequence). The CDR3 runs to 16 residues. J was trimmed by 8 bases and V by 2 bases; bases with no gene match: 9. The CDR3 loop reads CASSIKSDRGREKLFF. CDR3 nucleotide sequence: TGTGCCAGTAGTATAAAGTCGGACAGGGGAAGGGAAAAACTGTTTTTT.

The chain recombines TRBV2 with TRBJ1-6; 9 nucleotides match TRBD1. Trimming took 0 bases from V and 9 from J; bases not matched to a gene: 3. The CDR3 covers 15 residues. CDR1 is SNHLY, CDR2 FYNNEI, per germline. This chain's CDR3 is CASSEATGGASPLHF. The CDR3 DNA sequence: TGTGCCAGCAGTGAAGCAACAGGGGGCGCTTCACCCCTCCACTTT.

The chain joins TRBV5-1 to TRBJ2-7; the D gene is possibly TRBD1 (5 bases). There are 13 residues in the CDR3. The germline V gene encodes CDR1 SGHRS and CDR2 YFSETQ. Trimming cost V 7 bases and J 0 bases, with 11 bases left between them. CDR3 sequence reads: CASSYGASYEQYF. The DNA of the CDR3 is TGCGCCAGCTCATATGGGGCCTCCTACGAGCAGTACTTC.

The chain joins TRBV14 to TRBJ2-7; the D gene is possibly TRBD2 (5 bases). Germline CDR1 SGHDN, CDR2 FVKESK. Trimming pared 4 bases from V and 1 base from J, leaving 11 bases between. The CDR3 is 14 amino acids. As DNA, the CDR3 is TGTGCCAGCAGCCGCCGTTCGGGATCCTACGAGCAGTACTTC. Translation: CASSRRSGSYEQYF.

The chain uses TRBV5-1 and TRBJ1-1; a possible D gene is TRBD1 (5 bases). Germline CDR1 is SGHRS and CDR2 is YFSETQ. The CDR3 is 14 amino acids. Trimming pared 7 bases from V and 2 bases from J, leaving 15 bases between. CDR3: CASRQTATNTEAFF. CDR3 bases: TGCGCCAGCCGGCAGACAGCCACTAACACTGAAGCTTTCTTT.